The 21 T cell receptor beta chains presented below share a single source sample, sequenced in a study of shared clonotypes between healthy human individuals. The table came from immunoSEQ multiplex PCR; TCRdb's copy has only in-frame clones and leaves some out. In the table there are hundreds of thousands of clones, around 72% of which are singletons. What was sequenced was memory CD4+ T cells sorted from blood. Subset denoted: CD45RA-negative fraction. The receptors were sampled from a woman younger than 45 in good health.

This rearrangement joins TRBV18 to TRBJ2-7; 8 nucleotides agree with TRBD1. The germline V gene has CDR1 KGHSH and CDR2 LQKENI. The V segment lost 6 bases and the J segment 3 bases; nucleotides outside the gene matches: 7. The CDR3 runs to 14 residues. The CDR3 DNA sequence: TGTGCCAGCTCGTCAGGGGGCGCAAGCTACGAGCAGTACTTC. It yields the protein CASSSGGASYEQYF.

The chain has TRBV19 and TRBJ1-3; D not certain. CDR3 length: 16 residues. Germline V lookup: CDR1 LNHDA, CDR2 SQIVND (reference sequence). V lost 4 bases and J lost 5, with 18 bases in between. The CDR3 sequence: CASSTTATGRRNTIYF. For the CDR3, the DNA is TGTGCCAGTAGTACCACGGCGACCGGACGTCGAAACACCATATATTTT.

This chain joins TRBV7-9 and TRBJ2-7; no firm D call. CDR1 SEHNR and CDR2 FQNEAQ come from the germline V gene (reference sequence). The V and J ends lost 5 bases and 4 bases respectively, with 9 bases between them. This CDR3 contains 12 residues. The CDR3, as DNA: TGTGCCAGCAGCCGAGAGCCATACGAGCAGTACTTC. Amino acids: CASSREPYEQYF. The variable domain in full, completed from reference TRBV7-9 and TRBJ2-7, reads DTGVSQNPRHKITKRGQNVTFRCDPISEHNRLYWYRQTLGQGPEFLTYFQNEAQLEKSRLLSDRFSAERPKGSFSTLEIQRTEQGDSAMYLCASSREPYEQYFGPGTRLTVT.

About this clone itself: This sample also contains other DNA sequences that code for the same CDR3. CDR3 in DNA: TGTGCCAGCAATAGGTACAATGAGCAGTTCTTC. Protein: CASNRYNEQFF. The chain employs TRBV28 and TRBJ2-1; no reliable D call. The CDR3 spans 11 residues. The germline gives CDR1 MDHEN, CDR2 SYDVKM. Between the trimmed V and J ends, which lost 7 bases and 4 bases, there was a span of 5 bases.

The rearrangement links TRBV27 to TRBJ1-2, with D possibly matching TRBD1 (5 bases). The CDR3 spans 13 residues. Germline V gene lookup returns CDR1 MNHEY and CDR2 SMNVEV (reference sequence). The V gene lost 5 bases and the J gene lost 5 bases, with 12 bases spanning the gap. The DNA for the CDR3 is TGTGCCAGCAGTCCGCAGGGTGGATATGGCTACACCTTC. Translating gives CASSPQGGYGYTF.

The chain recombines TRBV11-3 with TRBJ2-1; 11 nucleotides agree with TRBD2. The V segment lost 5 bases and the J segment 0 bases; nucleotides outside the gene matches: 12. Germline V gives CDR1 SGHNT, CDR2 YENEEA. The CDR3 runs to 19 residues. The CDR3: CASSHSGTTSGSSYNEQFF. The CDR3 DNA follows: TGTGCCAGCAGCCATTCCGGGACTACTAGCGGGAGCTCCTACAATGAGCAGTTCTTC. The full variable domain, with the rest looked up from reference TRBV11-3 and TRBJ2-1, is EAGVVQSPRYKIIEKKQPVAFWCNPISGHNTLYWYLQNLGQGPELLIRYENEEAVDDSQLPKDRFSAERLKGVDSTLKIQPAELGDSAVYLCASSHSGTTSGSSYNEQFFGPGTRLTVL.

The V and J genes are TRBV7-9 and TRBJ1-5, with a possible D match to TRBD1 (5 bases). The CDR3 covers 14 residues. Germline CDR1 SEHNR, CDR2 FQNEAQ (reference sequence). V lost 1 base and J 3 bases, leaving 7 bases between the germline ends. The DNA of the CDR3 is TGTGCCAGCAGCTTAGGGGGGTTCAATCAGCCCCAGCATTTT. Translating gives CASSLGGFNQPQHF.

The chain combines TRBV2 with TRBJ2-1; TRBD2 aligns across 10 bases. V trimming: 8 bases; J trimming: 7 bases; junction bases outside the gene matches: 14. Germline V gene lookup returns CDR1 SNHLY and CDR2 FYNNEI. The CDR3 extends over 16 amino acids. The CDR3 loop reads CASSGHQREGGNEQFF. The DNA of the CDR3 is TGTGCCAGCTCAGGTCACCAGCGGGAGGGCGGGAATGAGCAGTTCTTC.

CDR3 sequence: CASSISWGAETQYF. The DNA for the CDR3 is TGTGCCAGTAGTATATCATGGGGGGCAGAGACCCAGTACTTC. The rearrangement uses TRBV19 and TRBJ2-5, with D perhaps assigned TRBD1 or TRBD2 (6 bases each). Between the trimmed V and J ends, which lost 2 bases and 4 bases, there was a span of 11 bases. The CDR3 has 14 amino acids. CDR1 is LNHDA, CDR2 SQIVND, per germline (reference sequence).

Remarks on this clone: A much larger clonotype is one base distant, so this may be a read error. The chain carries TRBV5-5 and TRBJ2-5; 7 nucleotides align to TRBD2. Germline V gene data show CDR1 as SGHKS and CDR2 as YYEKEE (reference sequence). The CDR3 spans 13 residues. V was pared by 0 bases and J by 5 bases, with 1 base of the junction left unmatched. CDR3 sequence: CASSLVGRETQYF. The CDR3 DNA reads TGTGCCAGCAGCTTGGTCGGGAGGGAGACCCAGTACTTC.

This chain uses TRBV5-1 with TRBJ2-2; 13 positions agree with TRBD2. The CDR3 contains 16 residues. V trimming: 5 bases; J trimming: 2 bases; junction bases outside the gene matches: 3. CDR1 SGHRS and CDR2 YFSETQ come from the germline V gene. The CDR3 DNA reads TGCGCCAGCAGGTGGGGACTAGCGGGAAACACCGGGGAGCTGTTTTTT. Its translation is CASRWGLAGNTGELFF.

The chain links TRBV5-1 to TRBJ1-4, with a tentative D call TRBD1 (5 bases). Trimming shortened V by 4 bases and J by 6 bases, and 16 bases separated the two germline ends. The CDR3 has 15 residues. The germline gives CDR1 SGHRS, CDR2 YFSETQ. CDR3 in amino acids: CASSLTGVTDEKLFF. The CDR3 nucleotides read TGCGCCAGCAGCCTCACGGGGGTGACGGATGAAAAACTGTTTTTT.

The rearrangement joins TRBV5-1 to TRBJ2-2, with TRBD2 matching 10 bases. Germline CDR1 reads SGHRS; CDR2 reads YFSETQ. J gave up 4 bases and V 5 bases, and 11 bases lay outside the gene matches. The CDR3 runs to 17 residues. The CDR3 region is CASRPKGLADGTGELFF. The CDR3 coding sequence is TGCGCCAGCAGACCGAAAGGACTAGCGGATGGCACCGGGGAGCTGTTTTTT.

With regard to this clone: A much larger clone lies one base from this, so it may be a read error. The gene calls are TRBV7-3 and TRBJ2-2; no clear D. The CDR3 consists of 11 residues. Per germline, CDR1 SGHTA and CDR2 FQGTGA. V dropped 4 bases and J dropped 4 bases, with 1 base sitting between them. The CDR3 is CASSSTGELFF. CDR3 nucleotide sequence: TGTGCCAGCAGCTCCACCGGGGAGCTGTTTTTT.

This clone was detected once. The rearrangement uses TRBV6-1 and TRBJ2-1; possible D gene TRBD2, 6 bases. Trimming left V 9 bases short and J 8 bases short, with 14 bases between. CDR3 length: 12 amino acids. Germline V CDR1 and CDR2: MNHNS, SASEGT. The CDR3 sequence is CASIAVGDEQFF. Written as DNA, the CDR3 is TGTGCCAGTATAGCGGTGGGCGATGAGCAGTTCTTC.

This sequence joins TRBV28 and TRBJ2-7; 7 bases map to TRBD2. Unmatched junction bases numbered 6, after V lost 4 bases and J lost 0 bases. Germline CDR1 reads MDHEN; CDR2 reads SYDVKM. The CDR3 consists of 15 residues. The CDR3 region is CASSSAAGSSYEQYF. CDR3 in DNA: TGTGCCAGCAGTTCCGCAGCGGGAAGCTCCTACGAGCAGTACTTC.

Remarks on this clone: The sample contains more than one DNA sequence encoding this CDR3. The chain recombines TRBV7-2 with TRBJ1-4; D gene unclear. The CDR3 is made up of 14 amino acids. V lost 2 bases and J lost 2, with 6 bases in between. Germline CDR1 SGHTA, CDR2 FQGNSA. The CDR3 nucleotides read TGTGCCAGCAGCTTAAGGAGGACTAATGAAAAACTGTTTTTT. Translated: CASSLRRTNEKLFF.

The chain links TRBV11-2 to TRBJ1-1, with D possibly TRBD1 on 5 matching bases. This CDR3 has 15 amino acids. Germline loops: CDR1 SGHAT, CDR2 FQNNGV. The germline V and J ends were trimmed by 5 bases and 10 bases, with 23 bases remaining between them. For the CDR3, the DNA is TGTGCCAGCAGCACTCGGACGGCACTGACTGGGGGAGCTTTCTTT. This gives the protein CASSTRTALTGGAFF.

The CDR3 coding sequence is TGCAGCGCATGGCAAACCGGGACAGGTGGCTACACCTTC. It translates to CSAWQTGTGGYTF. The chain joins TRBV29-1 to TRBJ1-2; 8 nucleotides match TRBD1. Germline CDR1 is SQVTM and CDR2 is ANQGSEA. Losses at the gene ends were 7 bases for V and 7 bases for J; bases not matched to a gene: 11. CDR3 length: 13 residues.

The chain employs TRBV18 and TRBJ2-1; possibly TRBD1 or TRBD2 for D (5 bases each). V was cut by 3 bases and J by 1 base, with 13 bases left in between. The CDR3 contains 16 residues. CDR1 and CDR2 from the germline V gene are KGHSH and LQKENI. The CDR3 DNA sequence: TGTGCCAGCTCACCCAGGGAGATTTTTTCCTACAATGAGCAGTTCTTC. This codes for CASSPREIFSYNEQFF.

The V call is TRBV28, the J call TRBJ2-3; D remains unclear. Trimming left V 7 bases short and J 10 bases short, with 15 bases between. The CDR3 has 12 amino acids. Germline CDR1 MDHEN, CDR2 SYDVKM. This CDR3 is CASTSAARAQYF. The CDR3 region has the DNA TGTGCCAGCACCTCAGCAGCCCGGGCGCAGTATTTT.